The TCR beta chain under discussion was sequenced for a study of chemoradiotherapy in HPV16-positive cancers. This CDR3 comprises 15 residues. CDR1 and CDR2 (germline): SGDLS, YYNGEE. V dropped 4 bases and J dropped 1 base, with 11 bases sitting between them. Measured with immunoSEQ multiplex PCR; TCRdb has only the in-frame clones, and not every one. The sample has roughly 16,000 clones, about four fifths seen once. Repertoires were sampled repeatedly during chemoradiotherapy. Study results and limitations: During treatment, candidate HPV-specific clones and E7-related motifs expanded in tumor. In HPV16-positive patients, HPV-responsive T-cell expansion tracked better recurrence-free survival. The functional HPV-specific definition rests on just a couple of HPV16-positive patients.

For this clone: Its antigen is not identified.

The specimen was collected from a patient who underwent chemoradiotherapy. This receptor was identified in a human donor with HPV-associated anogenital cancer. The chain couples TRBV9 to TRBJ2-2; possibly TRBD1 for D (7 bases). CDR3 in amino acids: CASSPQGGNTGELFF. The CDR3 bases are TGTGCCAGCAGCCCTCAGGGGGGGAACACCGGGGAGCTGTTTTTT.